This note documents a single T cell receptor (beta chain) sequence. This receptor's antigen is unknown. One base away there is no much larger clone; base qualities are not given. The CDR3 measures 15 amino acids from cysteine to phenylalanine. Only the CDR3 part of the read is kept: 45 bases, read in frame from the first base. CDR1 is given as MDHEN and CDR2 as SYDVKM, both from the germline V gene. Trimming leaves V shorter by 8 bases and J shorter by 9 bases, with the junction holding 15 bases beyond the gene matches. This sample is drawn from a study of shared clonotypes between healthy human individuals (dated by TCRdb to 2020 to 2021). Regarding the study in general: Three men and two women, aged 18 to 49 years, made up the cohort. Each donor's leukapheresis produced roughly between roughly 0.94 and 9.5 billion PBMCs. Different laboratories and diverse techniques were used to prepare libraries and sequence TCR repertoires, to increase sequencing depth and limit assay-specific biases. For each donor, CD4 naive and CD4 memory were each run on three plates, CD8 naive on two plates, and CD8 memory on one plate. Blood TCR repertoires of about five healthy adults were deeply sequenced to estimate repertoire size and the extent of clonotype sharing between individuals. What the study reported, not specific to this receptor: Compared with non-shared clonotypes, clonotypes shared by all four sorted-subset donors had higher generation probabilities. The small number of donors limited the genetic and exposure-history diversity represented. Based on pairwise subsampling, the degree of clonotype sharing among donors was expected to be affected by sequencing depth. Even with the large sequencing depth, rarefaction of the sorted-subset datasets indicated that sequencing was incomplete. Sampling was restricted to blood, and TCR repertoires in tissue are likely to differ from TCR repertoires in blood. Sharing across a handful of donors was observed for approximately 4.6% of naive CD4, 3% to 3.5% of naive CD8, 2.3% of memory CD4, and over 0.3% of memory CD8 clonotypes. Estimated clonotype richness was generally larger for naive than for memory subsets.

Using the deep immunoSEQ assay, TCR CDR3 regions were amplified from genomic DNA by multiplex PCR. For each cell subset, the extracted genomic DNA was distributed evenly across all wells of several immunoSEQ 96-well plates, and each plate served as one replicate. For sorted subsets, about 200 ng genomic DNA, equal to 30,000 or so T cell genomes, was loaded into each replicate PCR. Purified libraries were quantified with a Qubit 3.0 fluorometer, sized on a Bioanalyzer 2100, and re-quantified with the KAPA Library Quantification kit. Every immunoSEQ 96-well plate was sequenced on a dedicated single-read 150-cycle Illumina NextSeq 550 flow cell. The published analysis was carried out like this. The immunoSEQ output contained only junctional sequences without quality scores, so filtering could not match that applied to full-length reads. Sequences were annotated with PyIR, a Python wrapper for IgBLAST v1.9, using IMGT germline references to assign V/J genes and CDR3. Reads were filtered out if the reads had weak V/J assignments (E-value above 1e-6), no CDR3, stop codons, out-of-frame junctions, or ambiguous translated residues. V3J clonotypes were defined as sequences sharing the same inferred V gene, J gene, and CDR3 amino acid sequence. To compute the percentage overlap between repertoires, the number of shared unique clonotypes was divided by the size of the smaller repertoire. Three approaches were used to assess repertoire richness: RTK rarefaction, the Chao1 estimator, and Recon v2.1 estimates of unobserved clonotypes. Generation probabilities for all TCRbeta clonotypes obtained by the gDNA method from a handful of donors were computed using OLGA. The source is immuneACCESS, and TCRdb retained only in-frame sequences with V and J called. Part of the clones is not carried over; for the studies checked, unresolved V genes explain less than half of this, and the remainder is unexplained. That table is the source of V, J and clone size, and D and trimming were worked out from the DNA. The sample yields about 2 million clones; 95% were counted once. The leading ten clones occupy 0.1% to 0.15% of the sample.

The donors were healthy, HIV-negative adults with no recently reported acute infections or vaccinations. Every donor was a Caucasian adult residing in Nashville, Tennessee, USA. CD4+ T cells were enriched by magnetic negative selection; naive cells were then positively selected on CD45RA, and the negative fraction formed the memory subset. Blood was obtained by leukapheresis, after which PBMCs were separated by Ficoll-Histopaque density gradient centrifugation and cryopreserved in liquid nitrogen vapor phase. Analytical flow cytometry was used to check the purity and quantity of every magnetically sorted T cell population. Genomic DNA was isolated from each sorted fraction and quantified by UV absorbance on a Nanodrop 2000c.

The receptor was derived from a man between 18 and 35 years old in good health. This sequence uses TRBV28 and TRBJ2-1, with 8 bases in between that match TRBD2. The sample taken for sequencing was naive CD4+ T cells sorted from blood. In the paper's terms, the cell subset or site label means: CD45RA+ positively selected. The bases are TGTGCCAGCTGGGCCTCAACGGGAGGGCCGGGTGAGCAGTTCTTC. It translates as CASWASTGGPGEQFF.